Sequencing of this T cell receptor beta chain was carried out in a study of shared clonotypes between healthy human individuals. V shed 0 bases and J shed 3 bases, with 9 bases lying between them. The CDR3 runs 13 residues. Germline V CDR1 and CDR2: GTSNPN, SVGIG (reference sequence). Regarding the study as a whole: Naive subsets tended to show greater estimated richness than memory subsets.

Worth noting for this clone: Its cognate antigen is unknown.

The protocol was immunoSEQ multiplex PCR, while the TCRdb copy is restricted to in-frame clones and leaves out a portion. Altogether about 1 million clones are present, about 74% being singletons, with the ten largest covering about 1.5%. The specimen sequenced was memory CD4+ T cells sorted from blood. Sample subset: CD45RA-negative fraction. The clonotype was recovered from a man between 18 and 35 years old in good health. V gene TRBV30 combines with J gene TRBJ2-7, with D possibly TRBD2 on 5 matching bases. CDR3 region: CAWSVERGYEQYF. Written as DNA, the CDR3 is TGTGCCTGGAGTGTGGAACGGGGCTACGAGCAGTACTTC.